A selection of T cell receptor beta chains follows, all from one sample in a study of T cells after yellow fever vaccination. TCRdb re-called the 5' RACE reads with MiXCR, one entry per CDR3 protein. The table records a few hundred thousand distinct CDR3 sequences, around 20% of them present only once. This specimen consisted of PBMCs, obtained before the yellow fever booster vaccination. The receptors derive from a man aged 18 to 35 who received the YFV17D yellow fever vaccine. The CDR3 runs from the conserved cysteine through the conserved F or W. Each record gives: clone size, J gene, D gene, V gene, CDR3 DNA, CDR3 protein. A D gene is named only where the DNA matches it firmly. Clone size is not always given. Where it is, it says once, few, many or a class for expanded clones.

clone_size: few
j_call: TRBJ1-1
d_call: .
v_call: TRBV28
cdr3_nt: TGTGCCAGCAGTAGACCAGGGGCCATGAACACTGAAGCTTTCTTT
cdr3_aa: CASSRPGAMNTEAFF

clone_size: .
j_call: TRBJ2-5
d_call: TRBD2
v_call: TRBV6-6
cdr3_nt: TGTGCCAGCAGTCGACCTAGCGGTCAAGAGACCCAGTACTTC
cdr3_aa: CASSRPSGQETQYF

clone_size: .
j_call: TRBJ2-1
d_call: .
v_call: TRBV2
cdr3_nt: TGTGCCACCCTCAGGGGTGAGCAGTTCTTC
cdr3_aa: CATLRGEQFF

clone_size: few
j_call: TRBJ2-3
d_call: TRBD1
v_call: TRBV11-3
cdr3_nt: TGTGCCAGCAGCTTAGGCGCCGGGACAGGGGCCGGTACGCAGTATTTT
cdr3_aa: CASSLGAGTGAGTQYF

clone_size: .
j_call: TRBJ2-1
d_call: .
v_call: TRBV5-5
cdr3_nt: TGTGCCAGCAGCGCCCGCCGTGTTGGGACATTCAATGAGCAGTTCTTC
cdr3_aa: CASSARRVGTFNEQFF

clone_size: few
j_call: TRBJ2-3
d_call: .
v_call: TRBV7-2
cdr3_nt: TGTGCCAGCAGCTTGGGGGGCTACGGGGATACGCAGTATTTT
cdr3_aa: CASSLGGYGDTQYF

clone_size: many
j_call: TRBJ2-3
d_call: TRBD1
v_call: TRBV20-1
cdr3_nt: TGCAGTGCTAGAGGAACCCCGGGACAGATCACAGATACGCAGTATTTT
cdr3_aa: CSARGTPGQITDTQYF

clone_size: .
j_call: TRBJ2-5
d_call: .
v_call: TRBV7-2
cdr3_nt: TGTGCCAGCAGCTTTGGTGGGGCGCGAGGGCAAGAGACCCAGTACTTC
cdr3_aa: CASSFGGARGQETQYF

clone_size: .
j_call: TRBJ1-5
d_call: .
v_call: TRBV3-1
cdr3_nt: TGTGCCAGCAGCCAAGGAATGGGTGACTATAGCAATCAGCCCCAGCATTTT
cdr3_aa: CASSQGMGDYSNQPQHF

clone_size: many
j_call: TRBJ2-7
d_call: .
v_call: TRBV5-6
cdr3_nt: TGTGCCAGCAGCTTAGTCGTCTCCTACGAGCAGTACTTC
cdr3_aa: CASSLVVSYEQYF

clone_size: few
j_call: TRBJ2-1
d_call: TRBD1
v_call: TRBV7-3
cdr3_nt: TGTGCCAGCAGCTATCTAGGGACGACAGGGGGGAATGAGCAGTTCTTC
cdr3_aa: CASSYLGTTGGNEQFF

clone_size: .
j_call: TRBJ1-6
d_call: .
v_call: TRBV5-1
cdr3_nt: TGCGCCAGCAGCTTGACAGGTGTCGAGCCCCTCCACTTT
cdr3_aa: CASSLTGVEPLHF

clone_size: few
j_call: TRBJ1-5
d_call: TRBD1
v_call: TRBV6-1
cdr3_nt: TGTGCCAGCAGACACAGGGGGGAGAATCAGCCCCAGCATTTT
cdr3_aa: CASRHRGENQPQHF

clone_size: few
j_call: TRBJ2-5
d_call: .
v_call: TRBV23-1
cdr3_nt: TGCGCCAGCAGTCAGGGCGGTGTTGGGACCCAGTACTTC
cdr3_aa: CASSQGGVGTQYF

clone_size: .
j_call: TRBJ1-5
d_call: .
v_call: TRBV20-1
cdr3_nt: TGCAGTGTTCAGACAGAGTATAGCAATCAGCCCCAGCATTTT
cdr3_aa: CSVQTEYSNQPQHF

clone_size: .
j_call: TRBJ2-3
d_call: .
v_call: TRBV7-2
cdr3_nt: TGTGCCAGCAGCTTTTATGTTAGCACAGATACGCAGTATTTT
cdr3_aa: CASSFYVSTDTQYF

clone_size: many
j_call: TRBJ1-1
d_call: .
v_call: TRBV5-5
cdr3_nt: TGTGCCAGCAGCTTGGCCTCGGGGGCGCGGAGCACTGAAGCTTTCTTT
cdr3_aa: CASSLASGARSTEAFF

clone_size: .
j_call: TRBJ1-5
d_call: .
v_call: TRBV20-1
cdr3_nt: TGCAGTGCCGACTTGGGAGAGGGGGACTATCAGCCCCAGCATTTT
cdr3_aa: CSADLGEGDYQPQHF